This T cell receptor beta chain was observed in a study of cytomegalovirus exposure and HLA in healthy donors. Study information: The 110 million or so unique TCR beta sequences, from roughly 180 million T cells, were found by an earlier analysis.

Points on this clone: The antigen remains unidentified.

Researchers ran the PCR with 60 Vbeta and 13 Jbeta primers. The protocol was immunoSEQ multiplex PCR, while the TCRdb copy is restricted to in-frame clones and leaves out a portion. The table shows 120,000 to 150,000 clones, with about three quarters occurring only once. General observations from the study: As confirmed in vitro, a few CMV-associated chains were specific for CMV antigens. Investigators reported 150 to 200 TCR beta chains as tied to cytomegalovirus. V- and J-gene trimming of TCR beta was linked (in a later analysis) to a missense DCLRE1C variant.

The sample taken for sequencing was PBMCs. The receptor comes from a man in his forties in good health and CMV-seropositive.

The CDR3 nucleotides are TGTGCCAGCACCCTACCTCGCTCCTACACCGGGGAGCTGTTTTTT. It encodes CASTLPRSYTGELFF. The rearrangement joins TRBV28 to TRBJ2-2, with no clear D. This CDR3 region has 15 residues. Trimming took 7 bases from V and 3 from J, leaving 15 bases between them. Germline V gene lookup returns CDR1 MDHEN and CDR2 SYDVKM.